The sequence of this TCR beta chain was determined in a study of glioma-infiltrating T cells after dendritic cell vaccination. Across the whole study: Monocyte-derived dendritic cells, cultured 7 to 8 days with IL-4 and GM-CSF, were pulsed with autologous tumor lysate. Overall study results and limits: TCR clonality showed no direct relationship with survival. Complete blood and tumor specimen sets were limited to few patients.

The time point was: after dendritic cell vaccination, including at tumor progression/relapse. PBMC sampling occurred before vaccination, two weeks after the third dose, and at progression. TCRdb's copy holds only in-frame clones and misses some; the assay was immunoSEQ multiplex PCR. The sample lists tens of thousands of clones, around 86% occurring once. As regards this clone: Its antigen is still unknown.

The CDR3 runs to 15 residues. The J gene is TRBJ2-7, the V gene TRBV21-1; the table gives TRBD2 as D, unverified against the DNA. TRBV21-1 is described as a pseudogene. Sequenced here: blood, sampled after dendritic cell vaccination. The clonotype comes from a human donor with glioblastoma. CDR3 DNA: TGTGCCAGCAGCAAAGCGCGAGATAGCGAAGGCGAGCAGTACTTC. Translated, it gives CASSKARDSEGEQYF.